This record covers a single TCR beta chain. The sample is drawn from a study of blood T cell repertoires in COVID-19. The overall study: T cells, B-cell-depleted T cells, or PBMCs supplied cDNA or gDNA.

Original methodology: Nucleated cell counts were estimated from reference gene primer amplification. Assay used: immunoSEQ multiplex PCR; TCRdb lists only in-frame clones, some missing. V and J calls and clone size are given by that table; D and trimming were obtained from the DNA. The table includes 90,000 to 100,000 clones, about nine tenths detected once. The germline CDR1 and CDR2 sequences are SGHNT and YYREEE (reference sequence). J gave up 2 bases and V 3 bases, and 4 bases lay outside the gene matches. There are 14 residues in the CDR3. The J gene is TRBJ1-2, the V gene TRBV5-4; 7 nucleotides line up with TRBD1. Sequencing was performed on peripheral blood. The sequence came from a man in his fifties with acute or convalescent COVID-19. In nucleotides, the CDR3 is TGTGCCAGCAGCTCCGGGACAGAGAACTATGGCTACACCTTC. Residues: CASSSGTENYGYTF.